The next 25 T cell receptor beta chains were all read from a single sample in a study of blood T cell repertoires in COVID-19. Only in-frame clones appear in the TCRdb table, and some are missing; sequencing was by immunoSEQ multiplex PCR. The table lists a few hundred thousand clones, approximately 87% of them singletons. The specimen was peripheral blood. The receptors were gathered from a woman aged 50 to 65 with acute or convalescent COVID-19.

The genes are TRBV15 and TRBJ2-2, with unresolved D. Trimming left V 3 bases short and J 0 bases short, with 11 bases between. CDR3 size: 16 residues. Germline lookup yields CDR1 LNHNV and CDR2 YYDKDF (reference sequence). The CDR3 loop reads CATSSSPYANTGELFF. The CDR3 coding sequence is TGTGCCACCAGCAGTAGCCCCTACGCGAACACCGGGGAGCTGTTTTTT.

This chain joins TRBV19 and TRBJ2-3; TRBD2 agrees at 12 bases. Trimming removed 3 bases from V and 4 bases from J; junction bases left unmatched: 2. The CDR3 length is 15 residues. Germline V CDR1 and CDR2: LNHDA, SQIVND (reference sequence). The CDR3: CASSIASGRADTQYF. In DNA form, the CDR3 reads TGTGCCAGTAGTATCGCTAGCGGGAGGGCAGATACGCAGTATTTT.

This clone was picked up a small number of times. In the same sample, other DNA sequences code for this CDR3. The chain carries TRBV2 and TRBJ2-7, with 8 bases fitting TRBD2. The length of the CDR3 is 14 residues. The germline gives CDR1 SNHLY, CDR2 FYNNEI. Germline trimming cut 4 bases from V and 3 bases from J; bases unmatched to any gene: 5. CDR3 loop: CASSGLAGNYEQYF. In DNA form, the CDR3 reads TGTGCCAGCAGTGGGCTAGCGGGTAACTACGAGCAGTACTTC.

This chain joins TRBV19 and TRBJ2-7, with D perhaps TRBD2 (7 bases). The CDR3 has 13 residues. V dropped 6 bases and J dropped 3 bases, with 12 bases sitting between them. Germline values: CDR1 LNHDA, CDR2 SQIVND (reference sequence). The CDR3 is CASRRGGLYEQYF. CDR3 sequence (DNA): TGTGCCAGTAGAAGGGGGGGCCTCTACGAGCAGTACTTC. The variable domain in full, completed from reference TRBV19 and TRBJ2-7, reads DGGITQSPKYLFRKEGQNVTLSCEQNLNHDAMYWYRQDPGQGLRLIYYSQIVNDFQKGDIAEGYSVSREKKESFPLTVTSAQKNPTAFYLCASRRGGLYEQYFGPGTRLTVT.

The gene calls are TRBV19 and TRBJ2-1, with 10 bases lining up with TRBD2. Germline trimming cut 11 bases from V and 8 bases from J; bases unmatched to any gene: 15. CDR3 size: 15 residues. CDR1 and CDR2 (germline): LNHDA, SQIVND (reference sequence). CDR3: CASCQASGRGDEQFF. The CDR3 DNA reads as TGTGCCTCATGCCAAGCCAGCGGGAGGGGTGATGAGCAGTTCTTC.

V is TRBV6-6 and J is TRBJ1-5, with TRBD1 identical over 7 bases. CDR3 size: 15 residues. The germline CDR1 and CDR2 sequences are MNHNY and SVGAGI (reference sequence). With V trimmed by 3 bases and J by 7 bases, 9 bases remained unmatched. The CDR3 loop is CASSYFARQGQPQHF. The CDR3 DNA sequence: TGTGCCAGCAGTTATTTCGCTCGACAGGGACAGCCCCAGCATTTT.

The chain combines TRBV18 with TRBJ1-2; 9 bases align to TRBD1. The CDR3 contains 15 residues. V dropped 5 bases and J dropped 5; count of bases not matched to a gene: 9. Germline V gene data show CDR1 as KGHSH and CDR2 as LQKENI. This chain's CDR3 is CASSAPTGTGYGYTF. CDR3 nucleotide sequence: TGTGCCAGCTCAGCCCCTACCGGGACAGGGTATGGCTACACCTTC.

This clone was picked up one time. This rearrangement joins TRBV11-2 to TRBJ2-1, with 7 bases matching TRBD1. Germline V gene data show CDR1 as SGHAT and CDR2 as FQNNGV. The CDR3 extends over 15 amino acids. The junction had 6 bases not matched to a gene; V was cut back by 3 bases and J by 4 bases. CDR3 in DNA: TGTGCCAGCAGCTTCCGGGACAGCTTTTACAATGAGCAGTTCTTC. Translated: CASSFRDSFYNEQFF.

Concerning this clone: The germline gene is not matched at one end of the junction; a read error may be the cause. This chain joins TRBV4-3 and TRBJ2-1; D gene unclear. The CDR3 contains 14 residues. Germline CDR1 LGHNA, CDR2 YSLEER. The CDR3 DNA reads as TGCGCCAGCAGACAAGCCAGGTCATACAATGAGCAGTTCTTC. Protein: CASRQARSYNEQFF.

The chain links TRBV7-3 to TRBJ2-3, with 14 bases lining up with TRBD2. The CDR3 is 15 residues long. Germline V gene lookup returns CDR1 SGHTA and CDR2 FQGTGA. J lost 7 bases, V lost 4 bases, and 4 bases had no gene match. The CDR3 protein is CASSSTSGGAYTQYF. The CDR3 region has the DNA TGTGCCAGCAGCTCGACTAGCGGGGGGGCATATACGCAGTATTTT.

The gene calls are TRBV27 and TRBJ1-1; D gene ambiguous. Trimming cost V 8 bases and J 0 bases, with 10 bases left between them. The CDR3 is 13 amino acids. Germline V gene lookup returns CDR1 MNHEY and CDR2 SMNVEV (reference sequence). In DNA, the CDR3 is TGTGCCAGCCGGCGGCCAATGAACACTGAAGCTTTCTTT. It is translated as CASRRPMNTEAFF.

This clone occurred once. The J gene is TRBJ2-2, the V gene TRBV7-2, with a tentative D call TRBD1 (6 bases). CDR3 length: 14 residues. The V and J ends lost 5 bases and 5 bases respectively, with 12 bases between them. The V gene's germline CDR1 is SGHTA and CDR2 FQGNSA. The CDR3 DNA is TGTGCCAGCAGCCCACAGGGTGGAACCGGGGAGCTGTTTTTT. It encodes CASSPQGGTGELFF.

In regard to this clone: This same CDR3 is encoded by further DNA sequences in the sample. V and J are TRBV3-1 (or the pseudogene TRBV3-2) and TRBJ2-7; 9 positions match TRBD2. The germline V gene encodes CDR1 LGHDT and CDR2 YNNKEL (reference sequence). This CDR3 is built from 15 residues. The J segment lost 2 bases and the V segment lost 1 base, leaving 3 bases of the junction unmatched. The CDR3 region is CASSQGAGGPYEQYF. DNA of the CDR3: TGTGCCAGCAGCCAAGGAGCGGGAGGCCCCTACGAGCAGTACTTC.

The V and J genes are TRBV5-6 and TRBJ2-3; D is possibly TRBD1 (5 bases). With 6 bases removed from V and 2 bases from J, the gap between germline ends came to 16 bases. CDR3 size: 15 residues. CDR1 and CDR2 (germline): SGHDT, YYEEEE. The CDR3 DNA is TGTGCCAGCACCCCTGGTGCAGGGATCACAGATACGCAGTATTTT. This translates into CASTPGAGITDTQYF.

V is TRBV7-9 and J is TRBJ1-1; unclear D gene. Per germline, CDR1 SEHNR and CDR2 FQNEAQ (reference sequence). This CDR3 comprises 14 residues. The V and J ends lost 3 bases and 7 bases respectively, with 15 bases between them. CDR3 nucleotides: TGTGCCAGCAGCTTCTTGACGGGATCCAATGAAGCTTTCTTT. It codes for CASSFLTGSNEAFF.

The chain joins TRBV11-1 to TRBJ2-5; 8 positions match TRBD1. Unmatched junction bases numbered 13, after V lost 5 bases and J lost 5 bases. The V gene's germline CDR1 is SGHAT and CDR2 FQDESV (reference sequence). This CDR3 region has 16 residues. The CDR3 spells CASSPQGVRGVETQYF. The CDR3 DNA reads TGTGCCAGCAGCCCACAGGGGGTGCGAGGTGTGGAGACCCAGTACTTC.

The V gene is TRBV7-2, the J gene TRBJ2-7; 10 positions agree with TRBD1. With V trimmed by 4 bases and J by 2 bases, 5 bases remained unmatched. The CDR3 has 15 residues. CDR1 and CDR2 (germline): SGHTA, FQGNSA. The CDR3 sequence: CASSSPGQGPYEQYF. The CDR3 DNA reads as TGTGCCAGCAGCTCCCCGGGACAGGGGCCCTACGAGCAGTACTTC.

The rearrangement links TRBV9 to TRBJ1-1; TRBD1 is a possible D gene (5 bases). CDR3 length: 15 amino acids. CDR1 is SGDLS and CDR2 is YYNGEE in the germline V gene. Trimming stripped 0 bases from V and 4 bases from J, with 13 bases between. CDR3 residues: CASSVGRGSTTEAFF. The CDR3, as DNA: TGTGCCAGCAGCGTAGGGCGGGGCTCCACCACTGAAGCTTTCTTT.

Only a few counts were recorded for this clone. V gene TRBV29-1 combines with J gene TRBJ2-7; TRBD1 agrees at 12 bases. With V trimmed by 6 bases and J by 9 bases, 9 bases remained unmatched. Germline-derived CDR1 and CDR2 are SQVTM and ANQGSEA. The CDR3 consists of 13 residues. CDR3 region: CSVPGQGAQGQYF. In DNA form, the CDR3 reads TGCAGCGTGCCGGGACAGGGGGCGCAGGGGCAGTACTTC.

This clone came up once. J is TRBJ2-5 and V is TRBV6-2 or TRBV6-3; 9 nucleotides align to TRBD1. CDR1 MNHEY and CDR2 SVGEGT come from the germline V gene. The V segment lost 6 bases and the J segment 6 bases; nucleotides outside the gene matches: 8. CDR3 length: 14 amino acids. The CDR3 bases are TGTGCCAGCAGCCCTGGACAGGGGAGACAGACCCAGTACTTC. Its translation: CASSPGQGRQTQYF.

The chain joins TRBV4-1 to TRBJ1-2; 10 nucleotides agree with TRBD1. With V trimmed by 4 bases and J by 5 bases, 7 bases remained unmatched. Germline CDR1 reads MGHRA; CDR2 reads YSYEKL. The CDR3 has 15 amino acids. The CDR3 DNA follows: TGCGCCAGCAGCCTAAAGACAGGGGGCGGATATGGCTACACCTTC. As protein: CASSLKTGGGYGYTF.

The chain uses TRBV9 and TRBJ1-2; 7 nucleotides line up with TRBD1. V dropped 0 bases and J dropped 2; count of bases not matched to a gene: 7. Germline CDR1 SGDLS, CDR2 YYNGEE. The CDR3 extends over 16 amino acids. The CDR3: CASSVAKTGDNYGYTF. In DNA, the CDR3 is TGTGCCAGCAGCGTAGCGAAAACAGGGGACAACTATGGCTACACCTTC.

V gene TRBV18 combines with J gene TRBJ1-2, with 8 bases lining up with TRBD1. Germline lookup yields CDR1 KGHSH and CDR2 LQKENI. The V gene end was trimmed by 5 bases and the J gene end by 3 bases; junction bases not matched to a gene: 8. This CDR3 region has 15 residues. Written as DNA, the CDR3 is TGTGCCAGCTCAACCAGACAGGGGAACGACTATGGCTACACCTTC. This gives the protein CASSTRQGNDYGYTF.

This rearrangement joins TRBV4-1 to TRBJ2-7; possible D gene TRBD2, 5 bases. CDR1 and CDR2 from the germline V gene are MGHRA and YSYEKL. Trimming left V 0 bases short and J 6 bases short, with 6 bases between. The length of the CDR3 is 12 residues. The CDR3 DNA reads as TGCGCCAGCAGCCAAGATCGGGGCGAGCAGTACTTC. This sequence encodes CASSQDRGEQYF.

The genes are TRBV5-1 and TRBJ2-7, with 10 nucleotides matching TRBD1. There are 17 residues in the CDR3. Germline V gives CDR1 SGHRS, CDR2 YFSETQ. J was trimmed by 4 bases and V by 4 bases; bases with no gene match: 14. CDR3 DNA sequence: TGCGCCAGCAGCGGGGGACAGGGGAGTTTGGTATATTACGAGCAGTACTTC. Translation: CASSGGQGSLVYYEQYF.